This is a list of T cell receptor beta chains from one sample in a study of cytomegalovirus exposure and HLA in healthy donors. TCRdb's table, derived via immunoSEQ multiplex PCR, lists solely in-frame clones and lacks some. The sample contains 85,000 to 100,000 clones, around nine tenths of which appear only once. Sample: PBMCs. These receptors all stem from a man aged 25-40 years in good health and CMV-seropositive. The CDR3 runs from the conserved cysteine through the conserved F or W. The D gene is left open where the match is weak. Size is omitted from some rows. Given values are once, few, many or a class for expanded clones.

j_call clone_size v_call d_call cdr3_nt cdr3_aa
TRBJ1-3 NA TRBV28 TRBD1 TGTGCCAGCAGCACCGCAGGGGGCTCTGGAAACACCATATATTTT CASSTAGGSGNTIYF
TRBJ1-4 NA TRBV19 NA TGTGCCAGTAGTAGGGCAGTCGGCAGTGAAAAACTGTTTTTT CASSRAVGSEKLFF
TRBJ1-4 NA TRBV2 TRBD1 TGTGCCAGCAGTAAAGAAGGGACAGGGTCTGAAAAACTGTTTTTT CASSKEGTGSEKLFF
TRBJ2-7 once TRBV25-1 TRBD2 TGTGCCAGCGGGGGGGACTACTCCTACGAGCAGTACTTC CASGGDYSYEQYF
TRBJ2-2 few TRBV2 TRBD2 TGTGCCAGCGGCGGACTAGCGGGAGCCACCGGGGAGCTGTTTTTT CASGGLAGATGELFF
TRBJ2-5 once TRBV5-5 TRBD1 TGTGCCAGCAGCCCCCGGACAGGCTGGTCGGAGACCCAGTACTTC CASSPRTGWSETQYF
TRBJ1-2 NA TRBV27 NA TGTGCCAGCAGTTTAAATAGGGACTGGCCCAACTATGGCTACACCTTC CASSLNRDWPNYGYTF
TRBJ2-2 few TRBV10-1 TRBD1 TGCGCCAGCAGTGTCAGGACAGGGCAAGGGGAGCTGTTTTTT CASSVRTGQGELFF
TRBJ2-3 NA TRBV11-2 TRBD2 TGTGCCAGCAGCTTACAAAGACTAGCGGGAGGGGATACGCAGTATTTT CASSLQRLAGGDTQYF
TRBJ2-7 NA TRBV7-6 TRBD1 TGTGCCAGCAGCCCCCGGACAGGATCCTACGAGCAGTACTTC CASSPRTGSYEQYF
TRBJ2-7 NA TRBV30 TRBD1 TGTGCCTGGAGTTTAAGGACAGGGAGCGAGCAGTACTTC CAWSLRTGSEQYF
TRBJ2-3 once TRBV5-1 TRBD1 TGCGCCAGCAGCTTGGCAACAGGGGGACGCGTGGATACGCAGTATTTT CASSLATGGRVDTQYF
TRBJ1-4 NA TRBV30 NA TGTGCCTGGAGTGTGGACGGGGGGGAAAAACTGTTTTTT CAWSVDGGEKLFF
TRBJ2-7 once TRBV15 NA TGTGCCACCAGCAGAGACCTCAGGGGCTACGAGCAGTACTTC CATSRDLRGYEQYF
TRBJ2-7 NA TRBV29-1 TRBD2 TGCAGCGTCCTAGCGGTGCCCTCCTACGAGCAGTACTTC CSVLAVPSYEQYF
TRBJ2-2 NA TRBV30 NA TGTGCCTGGAGTAACAGGGGGGGTGACACCGGGGAGCTGTTTTTT CAWSNRGGDTGELFF
TRBJ2-7 NA TRBV5-4 NA TGTGCCAGCAGCTTTTGGTCAGGGAACACCTACGAGCAGTACTTC CASSFWSGNTYEQYF
TRBJ1-3 NA TRBV5-6 NA TGTGCCAGCAGCGGAACAGGGATCTCTGGAAACACCATATATTTT CASSGTGISGNTIYF
TRBJ1-4 NA TRBV18 NA TGTGCCAGCTCACCACCTTCAGGGGTACTGTTTTTT CASSPPSGVLFF
TRBJ2-7 NA TRBV4-1 TRBD2 TGCGCCAGCAGCCAAGGGATAGCGGGAGTCTACGAGCAGTACTTC CASSQGIAGVYEQYF
TRBJ2-1 NA TRBV5-4 TRBD2 TGTGCCAGCAGCAAAGCGGGGAGCTCCTACAATGAGCAGTTCTTC CASSKAGSSYNEQFF
TRBJ2-3 NA TRBV5-4 NA TGTGCCAGCAGCTTCATAGCGATTACTAGCACAGATACGCAGTATTTT CASSFIAITSTDTQYF
TRBJ2-3 once TRBV5-1 NA TGCGCCAGCAGATTCCCTAGACAGGTCGGCACAGATACGCAGTATTTT CASRFPRQVGTDTQYF
TRBJ2-7 NA TRBV27 NA TGTGCCAGCAATCGGAGGGGCAGGGCCTACGAGCAGTACTTC CASNRRGRAYEQYF
TRBJ2-7 NA TRBV10-3 TRBD1 TGTGCCAACGGGGACAGCTCCTACGAGCAGTACTTC CANGDSSYEQYF
TRBJ2-3 NA TRBV29-1 TRBD1 TGCAGCGCTCACCAGGGGGCGGGAACAGATACGCAGTATTTT CSAHQGAGTDTQYF
TRBJ1-1 NA TRBV19 NA TGTGCCAGTAGTACCTTCCTTGGGAGTGGCACTGAAGCTTTCTTT CASSTFLGSGTEAFF
TRBJ2-4 NA TRBV7-9 NA TGTGCCAGCAGCTCCCCAGGGCTAGCCAAAAACATTCAGTACTTC CASSSPGLAKNIQYF
TRBJ2-7 NA TRBV2 NA TGTGCCAGCAGTGAGAGGGCAGTGAGCTCCTACGAGCAGTACTTC CASSERAVSSYEQYF
TRBJ1-2 NA TRBV28 TRBD1 TGTGCCAGCAGTTGGACAGGGAGCTATGGCTACACCTTC CASSWTGSYGYTF
TRBJ2-3 NA TRBV7-9 TRBD2 TGTGCCAGCAGTTACACTAGCGGGGGCATTTTTGATACGCAGTATTTT CASSYTSGGIFDTQYF
TRBJ2-7 NA TRBV27 NA TGTGCCAGCAGGTCAGGGTCCTACGAGCAGTACTTC CASRSGSYEQYF
TRBJ1-4 once TRBV6-5 TRBD1 TGTGCCAGCAGACTGACAGGGGGCGGTGAAAAACTGTTTTTT CASRLTGGGEKLFF
TRBJ1-1 NA TRBV28 NA TGTGCCAGCAGCCCCGGACAGTTCGGCACTGAAGCTTTCTTT CASSPGQFGTEAFF
TRBJ2-7 few TRBV13 NA TGTGCCAGCAGCCTCCTCCTCGAGGGTCCAAGTAGTTTTCCCTACGAGCAGTACTTC CASSLLLEGPSSFPYEQYF
TRBJ1-1 NA TRBV6-1 NA TGTGCCAGCACCAGGGAGGTCGACACTGAAGCTTTCTTT CASTREVDTEAFF
TRBJ2-3 NA TRBV6-5 NA TGTGCCAGCAGTTACAAGCCAGGAGATACGCAGTATTTT CASSYKPGDTQYF
TRBJ1-5 NA TRBV28 NA TGTGCCAGCAGTCTGACTGACAGGCGCAATCAGCCCCAGCATTTT CASSLTDRRNQPQHF
TRBJ1-1 NA TRBV18 TRBD1 TGTGCCAGCTCACCAAGGACAGGGGGAGACAACACTGAAGCTTTCTTT CASSPRTGGDNTEAFF
TRBJ1-1 NA TRBV19 NA TGTGCCAGTACTCGAAGACAGAACACTGAAGCTTTCTTT CASTRRQNTEAFF
TRBJ2-2 NA TRBV7-6 TRBD1 TGTGCCAGCAGCTTATTCTCGGGACAGGGGGCAAACACCGGGGAGCTGTTTTTT CASSLFSGQGANTGELFF
TRBJ2-1 NA TRBV28 NA TGTGCCAGCAGTTTGAGGGCACGGGGGCAGTTCTTC CASSLRARGQFF
TRBJ2-2 few TRBV18 TRBD1 TGTGCCAGCTCACCAATTCATGGACAGGGGGCAGGCGGGGAGCTGTTTTTT CASSPIHGQGAGGELFF
TRBJ1-4 NA TRBV28 TRBD1 TGTGCCAGCAGTCCTATGTTGGGACAGGGGTTTGAAAAACTGTTTTTT CASSPMLGQGFEKLFF
TRBJ1-1 NA TRBV4-1 NA TGCGCCAGCAGCCAAGATTCCGGGACAATGAACACTGAGGCTTTCTTT CASSQDSGTMNTEAFF
TRBJ2-7 NA TRBV28 NA TGTGCCAGCAGGGGGCAGGGAAGCTCCTACGAGCAGTACTTC CASRGQGSSYEQYF
TRBJ2-7 NA TRBV4-1 NA TGCGCCAGCAGCCCCACTAACGGGAGTCCCTACGAGCAGTACTTC CASSPTNGSPYEQYF
TRBJ2-5 NA TRBV12-5 NA TGTGCTAGTGGTTTGGTACGAATCTTCAGGGTAGGAGAGACCCAGTACTTC CASGLVRIFRVGETQYF
TRBJ2-1 NA TRBV2 TRBD2 TGTGCCAGCATCACTAGCGGCTACTACAATGAGCAGTTCTTC CASITSGYYNEQFF
TRBJ1-1 NA TRBV7-2 NA TGTGCCAGCAGCTTAGTGGGAGTAACAATGAACACTGAAGCTTTCTTT CASSLVGVTMNTEAFF